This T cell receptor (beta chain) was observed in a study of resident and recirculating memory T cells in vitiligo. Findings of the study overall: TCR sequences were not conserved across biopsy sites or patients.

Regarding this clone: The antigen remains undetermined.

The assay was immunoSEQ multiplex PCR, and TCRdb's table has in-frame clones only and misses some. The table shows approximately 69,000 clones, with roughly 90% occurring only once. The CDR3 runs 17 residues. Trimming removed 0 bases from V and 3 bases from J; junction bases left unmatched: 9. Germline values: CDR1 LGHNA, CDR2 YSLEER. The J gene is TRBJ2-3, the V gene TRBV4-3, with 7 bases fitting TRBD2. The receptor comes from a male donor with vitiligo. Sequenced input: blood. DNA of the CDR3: TGCGCCAGCAGCCAAGATGGCATTGGCGGGGGTACAGATACGCAGTATTTT. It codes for CASSQDGIGGGTDTQYF.